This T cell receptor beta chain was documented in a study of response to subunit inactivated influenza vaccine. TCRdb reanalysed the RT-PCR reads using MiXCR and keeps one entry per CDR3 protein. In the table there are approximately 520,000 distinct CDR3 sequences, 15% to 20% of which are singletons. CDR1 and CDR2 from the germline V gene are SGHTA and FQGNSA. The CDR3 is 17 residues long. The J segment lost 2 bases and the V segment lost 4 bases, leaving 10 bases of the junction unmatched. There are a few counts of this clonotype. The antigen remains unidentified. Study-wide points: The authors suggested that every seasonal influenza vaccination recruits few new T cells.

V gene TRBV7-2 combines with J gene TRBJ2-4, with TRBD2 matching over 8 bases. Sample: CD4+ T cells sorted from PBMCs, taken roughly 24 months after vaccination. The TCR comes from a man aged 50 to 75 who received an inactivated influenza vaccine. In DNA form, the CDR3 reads TGTGCCAGCAGCTCCTTCGAGCGGGGGACTCCCAAAAACATTCAGTACTTC. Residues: CASSSFERGTPKNIQYF. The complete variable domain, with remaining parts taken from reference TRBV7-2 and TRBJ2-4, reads GAGVSQSPSNKVTEKGKDVELRCDPISGHTALYWYRQSLGQGLEFLIYFQGNSAPDKSGLPSDRFSAERTGGSVSTLTIQRTQQEDSAVYLCASSSFERGTPKNIQYFGAGTRLSVL.